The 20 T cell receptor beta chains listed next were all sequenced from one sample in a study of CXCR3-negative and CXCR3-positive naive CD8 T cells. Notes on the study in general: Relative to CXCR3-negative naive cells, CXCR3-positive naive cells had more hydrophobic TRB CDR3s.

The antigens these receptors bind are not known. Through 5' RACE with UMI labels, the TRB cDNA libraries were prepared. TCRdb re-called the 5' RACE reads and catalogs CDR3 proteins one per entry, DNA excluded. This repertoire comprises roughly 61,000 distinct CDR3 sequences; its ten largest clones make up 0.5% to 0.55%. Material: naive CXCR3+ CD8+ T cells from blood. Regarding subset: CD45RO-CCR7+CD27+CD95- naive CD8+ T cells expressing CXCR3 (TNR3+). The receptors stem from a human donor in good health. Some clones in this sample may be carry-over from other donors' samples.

The CDR3 loop is CASSHISSYEQYF. J is TRBJ2-7 and V is TRBV7-9. This CDR3 spans 13 amino acids. The V gene's germline CDR1 is SEHNR and CDR2 FQNEAQ (reference sequence).

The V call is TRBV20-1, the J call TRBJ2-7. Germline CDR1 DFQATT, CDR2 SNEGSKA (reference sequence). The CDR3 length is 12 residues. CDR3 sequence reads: CSASRILGEQYF.

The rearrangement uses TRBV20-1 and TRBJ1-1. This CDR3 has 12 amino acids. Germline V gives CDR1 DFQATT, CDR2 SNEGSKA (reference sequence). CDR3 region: CSAREDQVEAFF.

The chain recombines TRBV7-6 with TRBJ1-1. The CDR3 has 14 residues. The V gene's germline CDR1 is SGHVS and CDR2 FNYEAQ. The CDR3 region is CASSLGRPNTEAFF.

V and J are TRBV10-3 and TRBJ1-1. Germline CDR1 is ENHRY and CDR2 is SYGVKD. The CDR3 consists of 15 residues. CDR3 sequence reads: CAISEVEPRTTEAFF.

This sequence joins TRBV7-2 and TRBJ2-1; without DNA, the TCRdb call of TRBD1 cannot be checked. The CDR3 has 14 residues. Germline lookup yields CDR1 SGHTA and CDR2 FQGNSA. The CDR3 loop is CASRFPGSYNEQFF.

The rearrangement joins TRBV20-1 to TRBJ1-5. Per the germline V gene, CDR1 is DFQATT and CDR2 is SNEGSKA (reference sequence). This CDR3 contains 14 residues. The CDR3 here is CSAGAGRRNQPQHF.

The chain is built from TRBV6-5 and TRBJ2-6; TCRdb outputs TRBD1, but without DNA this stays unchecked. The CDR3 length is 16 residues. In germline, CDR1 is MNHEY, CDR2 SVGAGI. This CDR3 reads CATLGQGKSGANVLTF.

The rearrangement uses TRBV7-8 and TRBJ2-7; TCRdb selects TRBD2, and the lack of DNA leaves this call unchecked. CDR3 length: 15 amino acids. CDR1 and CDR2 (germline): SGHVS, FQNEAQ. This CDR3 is CASSPAGGANYEQYF.

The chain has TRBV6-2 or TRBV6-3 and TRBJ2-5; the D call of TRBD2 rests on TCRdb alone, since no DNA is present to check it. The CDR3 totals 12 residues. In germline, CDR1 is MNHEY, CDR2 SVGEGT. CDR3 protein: CASSREQETQYF.

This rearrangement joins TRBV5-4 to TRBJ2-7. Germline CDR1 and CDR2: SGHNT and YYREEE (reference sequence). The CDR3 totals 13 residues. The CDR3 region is CASSLLGPYEQYF. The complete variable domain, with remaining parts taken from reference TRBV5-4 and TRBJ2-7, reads ETGVTQSPTHLIKTRGQQVTLRCSSQSGHNTVSWYQQALGQGPQFIFQYYREEENGRGNFPPRFSGLQFPNYSSELNVNALELDDSALYLCASSLLGPYEQYFGPGTRLTVT.

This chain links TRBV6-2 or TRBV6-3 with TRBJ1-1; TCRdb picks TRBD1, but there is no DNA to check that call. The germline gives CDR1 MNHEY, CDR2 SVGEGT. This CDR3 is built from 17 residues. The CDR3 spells CASRLIRDRDQNTEAFF.

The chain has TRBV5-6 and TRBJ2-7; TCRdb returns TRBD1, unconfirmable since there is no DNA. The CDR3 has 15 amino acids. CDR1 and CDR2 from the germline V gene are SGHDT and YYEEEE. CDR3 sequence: CASSLGPGGAYEQYF.

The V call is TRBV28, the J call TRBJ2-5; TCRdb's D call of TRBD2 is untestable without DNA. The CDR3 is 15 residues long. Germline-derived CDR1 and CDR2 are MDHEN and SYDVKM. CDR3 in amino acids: CASSLFRRSGETQYF. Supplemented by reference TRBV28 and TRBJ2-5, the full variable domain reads DVKVTQSSRYLVKRTGEKVFLECVQDMDHENMFWYRQDPGLGLRLIYFSYDVKMKEKGDIPEGYSVSREKKERFSLILESASTNQTSMYLCASSLFRRSGETQYFGPGTRLLVL.

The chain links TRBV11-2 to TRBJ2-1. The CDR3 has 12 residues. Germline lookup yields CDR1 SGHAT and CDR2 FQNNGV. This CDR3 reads CASSWQHNEQFF.

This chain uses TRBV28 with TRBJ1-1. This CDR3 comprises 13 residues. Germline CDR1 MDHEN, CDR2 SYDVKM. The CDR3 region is CASRYGVGTEAFF.

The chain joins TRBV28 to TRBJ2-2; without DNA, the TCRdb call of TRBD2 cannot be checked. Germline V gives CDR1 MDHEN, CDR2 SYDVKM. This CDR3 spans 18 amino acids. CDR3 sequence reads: CASSLPMDSYANTGELFF.

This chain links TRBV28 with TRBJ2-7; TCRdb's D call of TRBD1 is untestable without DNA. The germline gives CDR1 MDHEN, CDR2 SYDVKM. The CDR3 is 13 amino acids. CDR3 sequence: CASSLGGGYEQYF.

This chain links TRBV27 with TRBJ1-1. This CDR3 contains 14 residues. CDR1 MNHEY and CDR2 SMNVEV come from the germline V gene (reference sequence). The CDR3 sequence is CASSLSGYNTEAFF.

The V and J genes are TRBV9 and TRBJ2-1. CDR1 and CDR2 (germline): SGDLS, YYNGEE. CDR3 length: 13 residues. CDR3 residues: CASSVGSGLEQFF.